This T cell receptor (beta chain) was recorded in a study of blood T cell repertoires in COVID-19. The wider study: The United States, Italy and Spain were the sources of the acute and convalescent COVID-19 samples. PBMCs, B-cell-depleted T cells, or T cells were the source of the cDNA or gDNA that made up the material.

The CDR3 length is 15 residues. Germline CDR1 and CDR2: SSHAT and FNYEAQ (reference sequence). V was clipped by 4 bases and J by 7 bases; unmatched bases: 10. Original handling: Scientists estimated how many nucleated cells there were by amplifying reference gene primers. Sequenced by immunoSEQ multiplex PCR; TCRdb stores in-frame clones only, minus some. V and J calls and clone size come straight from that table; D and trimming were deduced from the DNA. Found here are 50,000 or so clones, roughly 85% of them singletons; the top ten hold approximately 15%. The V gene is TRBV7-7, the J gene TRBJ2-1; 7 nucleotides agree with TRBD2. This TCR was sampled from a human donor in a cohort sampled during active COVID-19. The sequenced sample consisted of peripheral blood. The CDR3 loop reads CASSSTGGLGNEQFF. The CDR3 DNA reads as TGTGCCAGCAGCTCAACGGGAGGCCTGGGGAATGAGCAGTTCTTC.